This TCR beta chain was sequenced during a study of OX40 agonist ivuxolimab in advanced cancers. Study as a whole: Three patients had partial responses: one hepatocellular carcinoma, two cutaneous melanoma.

This CDR3 is 12 amino acids long. Looked up from germline, CDR1 is MDHEN and CDR2 is SYDVKM. V lost 3 bases and J 13 bases, leaving 15 bases between the germline ends. Clones were sequenced by immunoSEQ multiplex PCR, and TCRdb holds only the in-frame ones, with some missing. In the table there are roughly 61,000 clones, approximately 90% of which are singletons. The sample here was CD4+ or CD8+ T cells sorted from blood, taken in a trial of the OX40 agonist ivuxolimab. This TCR was recovered from an adult with an advanced solid tumor such as melanoma, head and neck, liver or kidney cancer. J is TRBJ1-2 and V is TRBV28; D is perhaps TRBD1 (5 bases). CDR3 nucleotides: TGTGCCAGCAGTTTGCTTCAGGGTCGAATCACCTTC. Translating it yields CASSLLQGRITF.